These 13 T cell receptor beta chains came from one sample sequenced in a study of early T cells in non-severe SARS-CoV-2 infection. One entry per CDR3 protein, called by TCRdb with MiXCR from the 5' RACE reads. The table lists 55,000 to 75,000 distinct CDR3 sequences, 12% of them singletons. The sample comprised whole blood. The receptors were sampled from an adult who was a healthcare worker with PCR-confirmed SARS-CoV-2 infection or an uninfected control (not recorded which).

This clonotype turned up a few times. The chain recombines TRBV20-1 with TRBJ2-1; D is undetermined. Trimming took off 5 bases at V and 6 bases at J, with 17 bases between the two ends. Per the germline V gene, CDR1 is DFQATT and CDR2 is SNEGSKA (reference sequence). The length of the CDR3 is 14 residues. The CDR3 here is CSASSPWGSNEQFF. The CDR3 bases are TGCAGTGCTTCTTCCCCCTGGGGATCCAATGAGCAGTTCTTC.

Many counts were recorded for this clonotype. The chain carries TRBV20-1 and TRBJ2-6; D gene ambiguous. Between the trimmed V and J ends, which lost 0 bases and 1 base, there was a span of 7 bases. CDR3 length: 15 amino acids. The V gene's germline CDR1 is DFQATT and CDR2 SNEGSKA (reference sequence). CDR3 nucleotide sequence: TGCAGTGCTAGAGATATGGGATCTGGGGCCAACGTCCTGACTTTC. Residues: CSARDMGSGANVLTF.

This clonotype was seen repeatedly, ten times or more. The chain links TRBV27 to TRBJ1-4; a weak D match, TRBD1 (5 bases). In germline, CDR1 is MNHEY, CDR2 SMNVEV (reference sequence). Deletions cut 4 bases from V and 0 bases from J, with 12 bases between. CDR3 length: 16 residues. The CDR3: CASSWGRSATNEKLFF. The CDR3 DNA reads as TGTGCCAGCAGTTGGGGACGCAGTGCAACTAATGAAAAACTGTTTTTT.

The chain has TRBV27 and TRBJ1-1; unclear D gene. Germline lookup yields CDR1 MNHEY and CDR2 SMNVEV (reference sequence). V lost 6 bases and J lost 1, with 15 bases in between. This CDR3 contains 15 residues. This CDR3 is CASRRSESWNTEAFF. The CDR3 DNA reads TGTGCCAGCAGAAGGTCGGAGTCGTGGAACACTGAAGCTTTCTTT.

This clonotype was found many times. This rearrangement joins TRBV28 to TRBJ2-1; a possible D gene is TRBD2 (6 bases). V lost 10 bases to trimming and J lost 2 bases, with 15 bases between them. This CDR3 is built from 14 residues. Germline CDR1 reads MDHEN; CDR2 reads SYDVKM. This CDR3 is CATSRGSTYNEQFF. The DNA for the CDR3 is TGTGCCACCTCGCGGGGTTCCACCTACAATGAGCAGTTCTTC.

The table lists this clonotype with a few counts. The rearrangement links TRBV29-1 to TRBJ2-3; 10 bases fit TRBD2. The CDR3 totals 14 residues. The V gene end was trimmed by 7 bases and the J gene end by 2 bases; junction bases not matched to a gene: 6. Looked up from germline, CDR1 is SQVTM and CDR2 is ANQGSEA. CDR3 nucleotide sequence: TGCAGCGCCCCTACTAGCGGGACCACAGATACGCAGTATTTT. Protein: CSAPTSGTTDTQYF.

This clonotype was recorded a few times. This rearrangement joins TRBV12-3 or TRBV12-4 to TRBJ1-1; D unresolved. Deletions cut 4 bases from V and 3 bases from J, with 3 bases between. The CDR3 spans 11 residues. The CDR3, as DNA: TGTGCCAGCAGTTCGTACACTGAAGCTTTCTTT. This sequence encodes CASSSYTEAFF.

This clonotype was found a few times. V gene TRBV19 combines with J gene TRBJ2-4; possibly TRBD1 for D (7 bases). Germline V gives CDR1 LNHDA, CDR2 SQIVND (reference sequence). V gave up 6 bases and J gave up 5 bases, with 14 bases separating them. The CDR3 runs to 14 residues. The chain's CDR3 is CASRNRGGQNIQYF. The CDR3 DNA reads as TGTGCCAGTAGAAACAGGGGAGGACAAAACATTCAGTACTTC.

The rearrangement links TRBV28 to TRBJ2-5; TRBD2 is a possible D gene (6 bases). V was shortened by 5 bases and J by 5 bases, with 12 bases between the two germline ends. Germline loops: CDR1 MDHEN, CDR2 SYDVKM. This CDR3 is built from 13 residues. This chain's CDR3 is CASSQGLGETQYF. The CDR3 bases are TGTGCCAGCAGTCAGGGACTCGGGGAGACCCAGTACTTC.

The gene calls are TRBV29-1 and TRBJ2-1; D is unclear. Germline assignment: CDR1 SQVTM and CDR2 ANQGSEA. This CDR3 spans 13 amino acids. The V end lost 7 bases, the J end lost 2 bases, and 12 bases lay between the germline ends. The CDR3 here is CSAREVTYNEQFF. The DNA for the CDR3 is TGCAGCGCCCGAGAGGTAACCTACAATGAGCAGTTCTTC.

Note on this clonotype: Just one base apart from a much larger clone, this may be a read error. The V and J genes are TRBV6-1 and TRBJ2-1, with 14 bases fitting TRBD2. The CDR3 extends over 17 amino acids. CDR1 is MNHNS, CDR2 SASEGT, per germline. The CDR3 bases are TGTGTCAGCAGGCCCCGGACTAGCGGGAGGACCTACAATGAGCAGTTCTTC. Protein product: CVSRPRTSGRTYNEQFF.

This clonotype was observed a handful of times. Here the CDR3 DNA reads TGTGCCAGCAGCGCAGGGCCCACTGAAGCTTTCTTT. Amino acids: CASSAGPTEAFF. The chain carries TRBV28 and TRBJ1-1, with D possibly matching TRBD1 (5 bases). V was clipped by 6 bases and J by 4 bases, with 9 bases between them. CDR1 and CDR2 (germline): MDHEN, SYDVKM. This CDR3 is built from 12 residues.

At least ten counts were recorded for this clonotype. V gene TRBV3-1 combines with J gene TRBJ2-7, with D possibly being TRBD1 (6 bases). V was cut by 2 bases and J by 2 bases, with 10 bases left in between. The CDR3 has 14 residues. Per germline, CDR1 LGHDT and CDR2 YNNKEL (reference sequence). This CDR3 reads CASSQFEGAYEQYF. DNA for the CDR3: TGTGCCAGCAGCCAATTCGAGGGGGCCTACGAGCAGTACTTC.